This TCR beta chain stems from a study of cytomegalovirus exposure and HLA in healthy donors. Regarding the study as a whole: In an earlier analysis, most TCR beta V segments were productive about 87% or about 30% of the time.

CDR3 length: 12 residues. Germline V gene lookup returns CDR1 LNHDA and CDR2 SQIVND (reference sequence). Trimming shortened V by 10 bases and J by 3 bases, and 13 bases separated the two germline ends. In the PCR, 60 Vbeta and 13 Jbeta primers were used. Here immunoSEQ multiplex PCR was the method, and the copy in TCRdb shows in-frame clones only, minus some. There are approximately 170,000 clones in the sample; around 70% occur only once, and around 4.6% lies in the top ten. Comment on this clone: Its antigen is still unknown.

What was sequenced was PBMCs. This sequence was found in a man between 18 and 35 years old in good health and CMV-seropositive. The rearrangement joins TRBV19 to TRBJ2-7; TRBD2 might be the D (5 bases). The CDR3 nucleotides are TGTGCCACACACGAGGGTTTCTACGAGCAGTACGTC. Translation: CATHEGFYEQYV.